These T cell receptor beta chains were read from a single sample in a study of blood T cells in healthy people across ages. TCRdb independently ran MiXCR on the 5' RACE reads; one entry per CDR3 protein. The sample has approximately 800,000 distinct CDR3 sequences, about 55% seen once. Sequenced material: blood. The receptors were sampled from a man older than 75 in good health. Each CDR3 is given with its conserved first and last residue. Each record gives: clone size, V gene, D gene, J gene, CDR3 DNA, CDR3 protein. The D gene is left open where the match is weak. A clone size is listed for some rows: how often the clone was seen (once, few, many), or a class if it is expanded.

>.|TRBV12-3/TRBV12-4|.|TRBJ2-1
TGTGCCAGCAGTTTTATGGACAGCTTGGATGAGCAGTTCTTC
CASSFMDSLDEQFF
>.|TRBV18|TRBD2|TRBJ2-6
TGTGCCAGCTCACTATCTAGCGGGACGTCCCCTGGGGCCAACGTCCTGACTTTC
CASSLSSGTSPGANVLTF
>.|TRBV21-1|.|TRBJ1-5
TGTGCCAGCACGGGCAGAGATAGCAATCAGCCCCAGCATTTT
CASTGRDSNQPQHF
>few|TRBV7-8|TRBD2|TRBJ2-4
TGTGCCAGCAGCCGCTGGGAGGGACCCAAAAACATTCAGTACTTC
CASSRWEGPKNIQYF
>few|TRBV24-1|TRBD2|TRBJ2-3
TGTGCCACCGCGGTCTGGGCGGGAGCGTCGGATACGCAGTATTTT
CATAVWAGASDTQYF
>.|TRBV12-5|.|TRBJ1-1
TGTGCTAGTGGTTTAGGTGAGGGCACTGAAGCTTTCTTT
CASGLGEGTEAFF
>.|TRBV10-3|TRBD1|TRBJ2-5
TGTGCCATCAGGGGACAGGGTGGAGAGACCCAGTACTTC
CAIRGQGGETQYF
>.|TRBV20-1|.|TRBJ2-4
TGCAGTGCTAGCGGGACGGGCGGAAACATTCAGTACTTC
CSASGTGGNIQYF
>.|TRBV5-1|.|TRBJ2-3
TGCGCCAGCAGCTTGGGGGCGGTTAATACGCAGTATTTT
CASSLGAVNTQYF
>once|TRBV3-1|.|TRBJ2-5
TGTGCCAGCAGCCAAGATTCGTCCGAGCGGTCCCCCCAGTACTTC
CASSQDSSERSPQYF
>few|TRBV10-3|.|TRBJ1-2
TGTGCCATTAAGGGTAATACTAACTATGGCTACACCTTC
CAIKGNTNYGYTF
>few|TRBV5-1|.|TRBJ2-7
TGCGCCAGCAGCCCCCGGGATTTAAGCTCCTACGAGCAGTACTTC
CASSPRDLSSYEQYF
>few|TRBV11-1|.|TRBJ1-2
TGTGCCAGCAGCTTTTCCCCTGACGCTTCTAACTATGGCTACACCTTC
CASSFSPDASNYGYTF
>few|TRBV10-3|.|TRBJ2-7
TGTGCCATCAGTCCCCAACAACGCAGGCAGTACTTC
CAISPQQRRQYF
>.|TRBV20-1|.|TRBJ1-4
TGCAGTGCTACTAACCATGAAAAACTGTTTTTT
CSATNHEKLFF
>.|TRBV13|.|TRBJ2-2
TGTGCCAGCAGCGGGGGGCAGTTACGGCGGGAGCTGTTTTTT
CASSGGQLRRELFF
>.|TRBV4-2|.|TRBJ1-6
TGTGCCAGCAGCCAAGATCTAACCGGGAGTAATTCACCCCTCCACTTT
CASSQDLTGSNSPLHF
>.|TRBV7-2|.|TRBJ1-2
TGTGCCAGTCCCCGGAGGGGTGGGGGTTATGGCTACACCTTC
CASPRRGGGYGYTF
>.|TRBV7-2|TRBD2|TRBJ2-7
TGTGCCAGCAGCTTAGGACGAGCGGGAACGTACGAGCAGTACTTC
CASSLGRAGTYEQYF
>.|TRBV20-1|.|TRBJ2-7
TGCAGTGCTGACTCTCATAGCTCCTACGAGCAGTACTTC
CSADSHSSYEQYF
>.|TRBV12-5|TRBD2|TRBJ2-1
TGTGCTAGTGGTGCCGGAGGACTAGGTAATGAGCAGTTCTTC
CASGAGGLGNEQFF
>.|TRBV20-1|.|TRBJ2-4
TGCAGTGCTAGAGACCTAGCCAAAAACATTCAGTACTTC
CSARDLAKNIQYF
>.|TRBV6-1|TRBD2|TRBJ2-7
TGTGCCACCTCGACCAAGGGCCGTGGGCGGGAGGAGCATGAGCAGTACTTC
CATSTKGRGREEHEQYF
>few|TRBV24-1|.|TRBJ1-5
TGTGCCACCAGTGATCCCGGGGGGAGCAATCAGCCCCAGCATTTT
CATSDPGGSNQPQHF
>.|TRBV7-8|TRBD1|TRBJ1-1
TGTGCCAGCAGCCCGACAGGGGGCAAAACTGAAGCTTTCTTT
CASSPTGGKTEAFF
>.|TRBV20-1|.|TRBJ2-4
TGCAGTGCTCCTGCCCCGCGGCCTCTAGCCAAAAACATTCAGTACTTC
CSAPAPRPLAKNIQYF
>.|TRBV12-3/TRBV12-4|TRBD1|TRBJ2-3
TGTGCCAGCAGTCCCACCCGGGGGGGGACAGGGGCAGATACGCAGTATTTT
CASSPTRGGTGADTQYF
>.|TRBV15|.|TRBJ1-5
TGTGCCACCAGCAGAGACCGGACAGATCAGCCCCAGCATTTT
CATSRDRTDQPQHF
>.|TRBV7-6|TRBD1|TRBJ2-5
TGTGCCAGCAGCTTTTGGGCAGGGGGCGGCGAGACCCAGTACTTC
CASSFWAGGGETQYF
>.|TRBV28|.|TRBJ2-7
TGTGCCAGCAGTTCCAGGGGCCACGAGCAGTACTTC
CASSSRGHEQYF
>.|TRBV30|.|TRBJ2-1
TGTGCCTGGAGTGTAAAGGGCCCCTACAATGAGCAGTTCTTC
CAWSVKGPYNEQFF
>.|TRBV5-6|.|TRBJ1-1
TGTGCCTGCAGCTGGGGGCCAGGGCGAACGAGTGAAGCTTTCTTT
CACSWGPGRTSEAFF
>.|TRBV20-1|TRBD1|TRBJ2-1
TGCAGGGCTATGGCCGGGACAGGGTACGGGAACGAGCAGTTCTTC
CRAMAGTGYGNEQFF
>.|TRBV9|.|TRBJ2-7
TGTGCCAGCAGCGTAGATTTTGTGACAAGCTCCTACGAGCAGTACTTC
CASSVDFVTSSYEQYF
>.|TRBV20-1|.|TRBJ1-5
TGCAGTGCTAACAACTTCGGGGAATGGGATCAGCCCCAGCATTTT
CSANNFGEWDQPQHF
>.|TRBV29-1|TRBD1|TRBJ1-2
TGCAGCGTTGAAGCCGGGACAGGGGGCGCATTTGGCTACACCTTC
CSVEAGTGGAFGYTF
>few|TRBV12-3/TRBV12-4|.|TRBJ1-2
TGTGCCAGCAGTTTTTCAGGGGCCGTGTTCTATGGCTACACCTTC
CASSFSGAVFYGYTF
>.|TRBV27|.|TRBJ1-2
TGTGCCAGCAATTTCGCTAGGGAGGGATTCTATGGCTACACCTTC
CASNFAREGFYGYTF
>.|TRBV5-1|.|TRBJ2-7
TGCGCCAGCAGCTTGGACCCTCGCCCCGACGAGCAGTACTTC
CASSLDPRPDEQYF
>.|TRBV6-5|.|TRBJ2-7
TGTGCCAGCAGTCGACTAGTTAACAAGTACGAGCAGTACTTC
CASSRLVNKYEQYF
>once|TRBV25-1|TRBD2|TRBJ2-1
TGTGCCAGCAGTGATACTAGCGGGAGCAATGAGCAGTTCTTC
CASSDTSGSNEQFF
>.|TRBV9|TRBD2|TRBJ2-4
TGTGCCAGCAGCGTAGGAGCGGGAGTTAACATTCAGTACTTC
CASSVGAGVNIQYF